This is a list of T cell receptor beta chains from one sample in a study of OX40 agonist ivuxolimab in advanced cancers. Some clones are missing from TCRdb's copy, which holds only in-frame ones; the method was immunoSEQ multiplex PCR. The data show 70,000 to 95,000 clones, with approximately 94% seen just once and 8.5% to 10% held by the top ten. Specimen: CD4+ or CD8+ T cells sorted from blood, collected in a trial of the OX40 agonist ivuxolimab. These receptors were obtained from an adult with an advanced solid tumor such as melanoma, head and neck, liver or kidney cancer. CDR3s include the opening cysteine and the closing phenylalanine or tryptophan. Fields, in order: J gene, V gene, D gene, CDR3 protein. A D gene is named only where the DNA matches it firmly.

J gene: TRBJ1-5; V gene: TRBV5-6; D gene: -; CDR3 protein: CASSLGGLRNQPQHF
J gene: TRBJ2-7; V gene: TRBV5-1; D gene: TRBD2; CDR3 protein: CASSLGSGRQAYEQYF
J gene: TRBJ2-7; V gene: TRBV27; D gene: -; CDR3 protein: CASSLSRANEQYF
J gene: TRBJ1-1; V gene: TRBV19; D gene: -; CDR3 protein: CASSIALNTEAFF
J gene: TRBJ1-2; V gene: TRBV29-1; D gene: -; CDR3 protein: CSVQTDYYGYTF
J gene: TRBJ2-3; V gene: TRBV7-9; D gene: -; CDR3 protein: CASSSPSGGTDTQYF
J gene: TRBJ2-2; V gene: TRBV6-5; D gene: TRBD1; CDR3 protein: CASSYSLQGSGELFF
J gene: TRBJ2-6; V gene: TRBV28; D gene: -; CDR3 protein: CASSTGPGANVLTF
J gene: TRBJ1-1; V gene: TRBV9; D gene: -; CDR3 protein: CASSPRQANTEAFF
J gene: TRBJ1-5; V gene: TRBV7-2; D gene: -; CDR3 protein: CASSILWTVDPYQPQHF
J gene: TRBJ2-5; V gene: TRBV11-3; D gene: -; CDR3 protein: CASSSDREEGETQYF
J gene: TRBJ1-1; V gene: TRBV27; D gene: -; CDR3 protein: CASSLSGAGTEAFF
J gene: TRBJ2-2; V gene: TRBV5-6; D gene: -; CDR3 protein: CASKAGANTGELFF
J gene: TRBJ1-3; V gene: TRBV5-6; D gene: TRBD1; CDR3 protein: CASSLIQGGNTIYF
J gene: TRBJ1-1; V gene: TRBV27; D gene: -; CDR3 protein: CASSLFAGSMNTEAFF
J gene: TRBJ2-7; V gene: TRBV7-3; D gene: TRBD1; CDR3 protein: CASSFGQGYEQYF
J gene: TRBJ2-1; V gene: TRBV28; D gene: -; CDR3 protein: CASSSPLGIYNEQFF
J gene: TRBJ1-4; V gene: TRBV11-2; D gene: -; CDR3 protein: CASSPLPGGREKLFF
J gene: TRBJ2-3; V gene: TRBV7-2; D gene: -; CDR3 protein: CASEAGATTDTQYF
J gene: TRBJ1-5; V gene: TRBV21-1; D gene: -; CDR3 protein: CATRWLEVKPQHF
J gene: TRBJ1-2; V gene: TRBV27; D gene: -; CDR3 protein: CASSLRDGNYGYTF
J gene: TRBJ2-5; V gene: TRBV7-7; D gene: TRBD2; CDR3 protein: CASSFLGTTTETQYF
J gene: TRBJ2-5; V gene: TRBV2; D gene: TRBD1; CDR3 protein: CASTRGYETQYF
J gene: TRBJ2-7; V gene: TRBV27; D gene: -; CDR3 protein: CASSSSRGELHF
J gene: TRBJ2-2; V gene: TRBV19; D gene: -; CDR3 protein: CASRGDWANTGELFF
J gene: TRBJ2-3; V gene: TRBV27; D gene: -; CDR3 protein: CASRGALGDTQYF
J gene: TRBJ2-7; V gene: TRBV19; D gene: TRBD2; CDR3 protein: CASSSSGGAYEQYF
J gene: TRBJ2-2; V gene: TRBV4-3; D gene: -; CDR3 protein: CASSQDAGGELFF
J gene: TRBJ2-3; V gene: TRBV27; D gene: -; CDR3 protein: CASSLTGTDTQYF
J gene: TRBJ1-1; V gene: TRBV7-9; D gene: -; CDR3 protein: CASSLARVNTEAFF
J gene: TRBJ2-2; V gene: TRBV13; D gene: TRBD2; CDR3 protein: CASSPLPPGGRSTGELFF
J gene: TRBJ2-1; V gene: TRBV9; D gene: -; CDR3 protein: CASSVADSGYNEQFF
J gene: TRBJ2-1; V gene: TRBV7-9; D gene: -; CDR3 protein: CASSLTDSYNEQFF
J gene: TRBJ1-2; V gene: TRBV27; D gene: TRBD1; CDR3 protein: CASSSSLTGQPYGYTF
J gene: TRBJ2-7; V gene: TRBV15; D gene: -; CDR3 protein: CATSSDGQDEQYF
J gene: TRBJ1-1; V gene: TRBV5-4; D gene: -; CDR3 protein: CASSSGHNTEAFF
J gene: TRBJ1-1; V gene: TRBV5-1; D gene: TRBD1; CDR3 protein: CASSPWTGPNTEAFF
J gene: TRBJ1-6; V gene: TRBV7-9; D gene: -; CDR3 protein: CASSFLPETSSPLHF
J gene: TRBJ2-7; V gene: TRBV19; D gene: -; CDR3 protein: CASSLTGDGYEQYF
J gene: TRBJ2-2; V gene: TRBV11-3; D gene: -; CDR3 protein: CASSLVTGELFF
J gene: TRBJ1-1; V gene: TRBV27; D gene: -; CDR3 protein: CASSSTGLTEAFF
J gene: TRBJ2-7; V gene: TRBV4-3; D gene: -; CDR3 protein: CASSQDGGSEQYF
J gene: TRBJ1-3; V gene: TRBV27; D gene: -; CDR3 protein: CASSLSMGTGNTIYF
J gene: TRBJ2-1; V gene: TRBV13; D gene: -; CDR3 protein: CASRGTEPDNEQFF
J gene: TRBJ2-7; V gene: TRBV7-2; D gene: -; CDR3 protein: CASSTNHPEQYF
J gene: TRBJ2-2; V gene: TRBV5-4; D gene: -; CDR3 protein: CASLPSRNTGELFF
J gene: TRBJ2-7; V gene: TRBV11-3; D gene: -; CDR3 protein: CASSSYREGKTYEQYF
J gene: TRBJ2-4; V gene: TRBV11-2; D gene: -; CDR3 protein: CASSFPGGLAKNIQYF
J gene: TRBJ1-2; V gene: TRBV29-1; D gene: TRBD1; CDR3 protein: CSVNGQGGGYTF